This TCR beta chain was sequenced during a study of Graves' ophthalmopathy and Graves' hyperthyroidism. On the study more broadly: The stable label applied to hyperthyroidism with no ophthalmopathy within 18 months of follow-up.

Researchers took RNA transcripts and amplified TCR beta CDR3 regions from them. A first-round RT-PCR used HTBI primers, followed by a second-round multiplex PCR. TCRdb reanalysed the multiplex PCR reads using MiXCR and keeps one entry per CDR3 protein. The table lists around 1,200,000 distinct CDR3 sequences, approximately 35% of them singletons. Newly diagnosed hyperthyroidism donors, aged 18 to 65, duration under 2 months. This clonotype was seen ten or more times. As yet, its antigen is unknown. CDR3 size: 14 residues. Germline CDR1 is DFQATT and CDR2 is SNEGSKA (reference sequence). Between the trimmed V and J ends, which lost 1 base and 10 bases, there was a span of 14 bases. Broader study findings: Among thyroid clonotypes expanded above 0.001 frequency, most also appeared in blood. Sensitivity reached roughly 90% and specificity about 81% for a 13-signature model separating ophthalmopathy from stable hyperthyroidism.

V gene TRBV20-1 combines with J gene TRBJ1-6; TRBD1 might be the D (6 bases). This TCR came from an adult man with Graves' hyperthyroidism. The sample taken for sequencing was peripheral blood or thyroid tissue (not recorded which). The CDR3 sequence: CSARVAGAESPLHF. CDR3 in DNA: TGCAGTGCTAGAGTTGCGGGGGCGGAATCACCCCTCCACTTT.